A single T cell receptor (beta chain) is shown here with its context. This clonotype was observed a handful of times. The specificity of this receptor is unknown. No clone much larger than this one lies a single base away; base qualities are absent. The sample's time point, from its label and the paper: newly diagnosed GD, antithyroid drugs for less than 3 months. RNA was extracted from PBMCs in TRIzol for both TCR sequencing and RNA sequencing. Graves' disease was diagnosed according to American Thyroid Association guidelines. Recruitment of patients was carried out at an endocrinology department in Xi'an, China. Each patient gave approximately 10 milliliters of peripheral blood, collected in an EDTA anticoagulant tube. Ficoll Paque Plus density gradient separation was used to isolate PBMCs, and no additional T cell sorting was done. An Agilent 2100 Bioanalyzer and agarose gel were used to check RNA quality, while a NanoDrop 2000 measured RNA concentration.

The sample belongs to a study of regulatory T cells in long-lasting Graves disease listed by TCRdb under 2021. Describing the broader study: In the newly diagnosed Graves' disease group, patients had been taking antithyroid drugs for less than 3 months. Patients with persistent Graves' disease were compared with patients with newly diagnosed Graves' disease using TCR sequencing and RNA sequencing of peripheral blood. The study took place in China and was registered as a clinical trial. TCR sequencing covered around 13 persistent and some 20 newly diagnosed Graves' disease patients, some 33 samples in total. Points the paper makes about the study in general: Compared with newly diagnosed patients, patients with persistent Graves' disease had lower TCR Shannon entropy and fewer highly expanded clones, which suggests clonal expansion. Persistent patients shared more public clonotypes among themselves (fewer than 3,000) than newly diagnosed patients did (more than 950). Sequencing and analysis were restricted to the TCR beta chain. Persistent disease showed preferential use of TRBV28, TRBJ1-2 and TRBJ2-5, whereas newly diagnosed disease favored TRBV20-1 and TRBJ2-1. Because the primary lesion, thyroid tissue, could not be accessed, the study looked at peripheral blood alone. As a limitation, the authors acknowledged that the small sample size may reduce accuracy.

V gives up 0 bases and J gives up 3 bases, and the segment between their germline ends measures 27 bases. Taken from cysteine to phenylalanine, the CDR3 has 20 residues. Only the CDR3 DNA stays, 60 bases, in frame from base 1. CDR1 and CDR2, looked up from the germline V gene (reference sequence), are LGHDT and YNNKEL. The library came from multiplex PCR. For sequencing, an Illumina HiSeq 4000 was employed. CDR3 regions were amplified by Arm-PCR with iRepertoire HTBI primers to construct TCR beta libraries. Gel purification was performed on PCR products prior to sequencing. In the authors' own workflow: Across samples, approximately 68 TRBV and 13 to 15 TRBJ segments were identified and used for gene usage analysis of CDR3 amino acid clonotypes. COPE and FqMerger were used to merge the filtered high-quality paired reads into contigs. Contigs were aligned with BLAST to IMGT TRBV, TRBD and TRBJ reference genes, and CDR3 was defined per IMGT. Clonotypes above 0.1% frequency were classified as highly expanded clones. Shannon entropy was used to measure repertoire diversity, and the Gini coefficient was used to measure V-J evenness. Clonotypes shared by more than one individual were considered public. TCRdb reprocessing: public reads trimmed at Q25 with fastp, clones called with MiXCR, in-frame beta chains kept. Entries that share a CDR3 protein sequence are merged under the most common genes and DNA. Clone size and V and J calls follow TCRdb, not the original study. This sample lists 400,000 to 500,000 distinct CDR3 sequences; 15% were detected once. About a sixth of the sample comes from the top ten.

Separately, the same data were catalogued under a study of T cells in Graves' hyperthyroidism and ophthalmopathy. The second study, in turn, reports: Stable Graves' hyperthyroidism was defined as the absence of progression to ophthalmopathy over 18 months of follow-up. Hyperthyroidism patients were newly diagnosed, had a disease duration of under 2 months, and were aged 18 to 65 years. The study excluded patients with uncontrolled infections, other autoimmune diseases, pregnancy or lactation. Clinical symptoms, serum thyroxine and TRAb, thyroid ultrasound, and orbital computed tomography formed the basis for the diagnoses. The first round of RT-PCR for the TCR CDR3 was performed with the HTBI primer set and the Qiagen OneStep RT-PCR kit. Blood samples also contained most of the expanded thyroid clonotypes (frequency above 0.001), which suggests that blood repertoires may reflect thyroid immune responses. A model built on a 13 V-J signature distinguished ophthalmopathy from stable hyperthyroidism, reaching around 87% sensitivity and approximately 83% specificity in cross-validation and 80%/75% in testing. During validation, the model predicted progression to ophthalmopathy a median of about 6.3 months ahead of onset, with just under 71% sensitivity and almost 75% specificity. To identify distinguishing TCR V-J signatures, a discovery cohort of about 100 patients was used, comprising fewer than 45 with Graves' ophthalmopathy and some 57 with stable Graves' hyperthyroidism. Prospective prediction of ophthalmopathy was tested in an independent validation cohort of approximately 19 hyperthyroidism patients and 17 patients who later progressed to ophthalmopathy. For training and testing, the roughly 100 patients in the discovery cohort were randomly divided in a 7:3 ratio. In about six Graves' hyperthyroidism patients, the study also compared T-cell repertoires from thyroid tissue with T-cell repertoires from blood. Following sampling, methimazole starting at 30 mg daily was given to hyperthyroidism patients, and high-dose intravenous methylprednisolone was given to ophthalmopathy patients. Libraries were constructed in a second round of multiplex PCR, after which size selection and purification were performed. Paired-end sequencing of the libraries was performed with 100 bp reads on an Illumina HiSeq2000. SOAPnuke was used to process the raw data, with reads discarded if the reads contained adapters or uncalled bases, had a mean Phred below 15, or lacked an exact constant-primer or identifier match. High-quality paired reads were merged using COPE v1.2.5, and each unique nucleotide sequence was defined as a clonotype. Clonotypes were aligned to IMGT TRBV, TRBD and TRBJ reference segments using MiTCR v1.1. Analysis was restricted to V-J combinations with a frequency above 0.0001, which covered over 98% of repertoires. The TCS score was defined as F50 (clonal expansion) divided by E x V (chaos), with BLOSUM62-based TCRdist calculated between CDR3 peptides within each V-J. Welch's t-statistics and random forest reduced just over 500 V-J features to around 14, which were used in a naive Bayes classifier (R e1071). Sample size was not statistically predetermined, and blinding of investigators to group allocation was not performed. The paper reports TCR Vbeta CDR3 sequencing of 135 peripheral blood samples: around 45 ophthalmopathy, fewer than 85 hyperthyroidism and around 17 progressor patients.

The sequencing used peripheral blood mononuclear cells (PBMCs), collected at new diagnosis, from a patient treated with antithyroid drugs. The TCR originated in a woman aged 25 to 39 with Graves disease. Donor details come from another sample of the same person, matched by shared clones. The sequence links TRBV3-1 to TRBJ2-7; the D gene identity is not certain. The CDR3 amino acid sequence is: CASSQDSTIDPIFQYYEQYF. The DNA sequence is TGTGCCAGCAGCCAAGATAGTACTATCGATCCCATATTCCAATACTACGAGCAGTACTTC.